The clone carrying this TCR beta chain has a handful of counts. As yet, its antigen is unknown. Researchers used 5'RACE with constant-segment primers to make TCR alpha and TCR beta cDNA libraries that carry sample barcodes and UMIs. TCRdb analysed the 5' RACE reads with MiXCR anew, one entry per CDR3 protein. Of 400,000 or so distinct CDR3 sequences listed, 20% are singletons. The data belong to a study of T-cell memory formation after mild COVID-19. Across the study: TCR clusters largely stayed donor specific.

The CDR3 runs to 16 residues. After removal of 4 bases from V and 4 bases from J, the junction contained 9 bases not matched to a gene. Germline CDR1 and CDR2: DFQATT and SNEGSKA (reference sequence). The study's findings and limits: CD8+ contracting clones occupied EMRA, while CD4+ ones occupied mainly CM and EM.

This chain links TRBV20-1 with TRBJ2-3, with 12 bases that match TRBD2. The TCR originated in an adult woman who had mild COVID-19 (a few samples of this study predate the infection). Cell type and time point are not known. Sequenced: PBMCs or a T cell subset sorted from them (not recorded which). Here the CDR3 reads CSAIPSGRAGADTQYF. In DNA form, the CDR3 reads TGCAGTGCTATTCCTAGCGGGAGGGCGGGCGCAGATACGCAGTATTTT.